This T cell receptor (beta chain) was identified during a study of identical twins. Study-level points and caveats: Cross-sectional statistics underpinned the conclusions; the same donors were not followed.

Details on this clonotype: Its antigen remains unidentified.

It was template switching that added a universal primer site, and there were unique molecular identifiers on the cDNA. TCRdb processed the 5' RACE reads anew with MiXCR; each CDR3 protein has one entry. The table lists 350,000 to 600,000 distinct CDR3 sequences, approximately 14% of them singletons. V was shortened by 6 bases and J by 2 bases, with 16 bases between the two germline ends. Germline assignment: CDR1 DFQATT and CDR2 SNEGSKA (reference sequence). The CDR3 has 14 amino acids. The same specimen was also included in a second study, on yellow fever vaccine responses in identical twins.

The sequenced sample consisted of CD4+ T cells sorted from blood. The rearrangement links TRBV20-1 to TRBJ1-2; TRBD1 might be the D (5 bases). The clonotype originates from a woman between 18 and 30 years old in good health. The DNA of the CDR3 is TGCAGTGCCGAGACCGGGACGGAGAACTATGGCTACACCTTC. As protein: CSAETGTENYGYTF.